Reported below is one TCR beta chain. The antigen is not known. The PCR contained 60 Vbeta and 13 Jbeta primers. Profiled with immunoSEQ multiplex PCR; TCRdb holds only in-frame clones, not every one. This sample has about 140,000 clones; around three quarters occur once, and the top ten carry less than 2%. The sample originates from a study of cytomegalovirus exposure and HLA in healthy donors. Study results and caveats: A later analysis showed TCR association rates differing by HLA locus, peaking at DRB1 and lowest at HLA-C. Confirmation in vitro established that a few CMV-associated chains were specific for CMV antigens. In presence/absence analyses, roughly uniform sequencing depth across donors was assumed.

Germline V gene lookup returns CDR1 SQVTM and CDR2 ANQGSEA. The V end was cut by 1 base, the J end by 2 bases, with 15 bases between. The CDR3 spans 16 residues. Material: PBMCs. The receptor was isolated from a man aged 35-49 years in good health and CMV-seronegative. The rearrangement links TRBV29-1 to TRBJ2-1, with a possible D match to TRBD1 (6 bases). The DNA of the CDR3 is TGCAGCGTTGAAGGTCGCCCCGGGACAACCTACAATGAGCAGTTCTTC. This codes for CSVEGRPGTTYNEQFF.